This is a list of T cell receptor beta chains from one sample in a study of T cell changes during pregnancy in multiple sclerosis. TCRdb keeps only in-frame clones here, not all; method: immunoSEQ multiplex PCR. Counted here are 45,000 to 55,000 clones, around 94% occurring once; the ten biggest clones make up over 0.85%. The source was CD4+ T cells from peripheral blood mononuclear cells, collected in the second trimester of pregnancy. Source of these receptors: a female donor in good health, enrolled as a control in a pregnancy study. The CDR3 runs from the conserved cysteine through the conserved F or W. A D gene is named only where the DNA matches it firmly. Clone size is given for some rows only: seen once, a few or many times, or a class if the clone is expanded.

size,J,D,V,length,CDR3,DNA
once,TRBJ1-3,.,TRBV30,15,CAWSTSVNSGNTIYF,TGTGCCTGGAGTACAAGCGTAAACTCTGGAAACACCATATATTTT
.,TRBJ1-1,TRBD1,TRBV28,14,CASGGTALNTEAFF,TGTGCCAGCGGGGGGACAGCCCTGAACACTGAAGCTTTCTTT
.,TRBJ2-7,TRBD2,TRBV28,16,CASSFEGSGRVYEQYF,TGTGCCAGCAGTTTTGAGGGAAGCGGGAGGGTTTACGAGCAGTACTTC
.,TRBJ2-6,.,TRBV28,16,CASSALTVSGANVLTF,TGTGCCAGCAGCGCCTTGACAGTATCTGGGGCCAACGTCCTGACTTTC
.,TRBJ2-7,TRBD1,TRBV18,16,CASSPRLATGPYEQYF,TGTGCCAGCTCACCCCGATTAGCGACAGGGCCCTACGAGCAGTACTTC
.,TRBJ2-3,.,TRBV9,14,CASSVFSSADTQYF,TGTGCCAGCAGCGTATTCTCGTCGGCAGATACGCAGTATTTT
.,TRBJ1-2,TRBD1,TRBV7-2,15,CASSLTRGFRYGYTF,TGTGCCAGCAGCTTGACCAGGGGGTTTCGCTATGGCTACACCTTC
.,TRBJ1-3,TRBD1,TRBV7-8,13,CASSINRGYTIYF,TGTGCCAGCAGCATAAACAGGGGCTACACCATATATTTT
.,TRBJ1-2,.,TRBV6-5,14,CASSDNVGRRGYTF,TGTGCCAGCAGTGATAATGTCGGGCGGAGGGGCTACACCTTC
.,TRBJ2-1,TRBD2,TRBV19,16,CASMIRTSGRANEQFF,TGTGCCAGTATGATTAGGACTAGCGGGAGAGCAAATGAGCAGTTCTTC
few,TRBJ2-1,TRBD1,TRBV7-9,16,CASSLSDRGSYNEQFF,TGTGCCAGCAGCTTATCCGACAGGGGGTCTTACAATGAGCAGTTCTTC
.,TRBJ1-4,.,TRBV4-3,15,CASTRSDRAREKLFF,TGCGCCAGCACCAGATCGGATAGAGCGAGGGAAAAACTGTTTTTT
.,TRBJ1-2,.,TRBV6-5,16,CASSYYRGSPNYGYTF,TGTGCCAGCAGTTATTACCGAGGCAGTCCTAACTATGGCTACACCTTC
.,TRBJ2-4,TRBD1,TRBV7-9,14,CASNRRDRGNIQYF,TGTGCCAGCAACCGCCGGGACAGGGGAAACATTCAGTACTTC
.,TRBJ2-2,.,TRBV10-1,15,CASSDGQGLTGELFF,TGCGCCAGCAGTGATGGTCAGGGATTAACCGGGGAGCTGTTTTTT
.,TRBJ2-3,TRBD2,TRBV4-1,17,CASSQDEIGGAVDTQYF,TGCGCCAGCAGCCAGGATGAGATCGGGGGGGCAGTAGATACGCAGTATTTT
.,TRBJ1-2,.,TRBV28,12,CASSVRGGGYTF,TGTGCCAGCAGTGTCCGGGGTGGGGGCTACACCTTC
.,TRBJ2-5,TRBD1,TRBV7-2,15,CASSPTGVGTETQYF,TGTGCCAGCAGCCCTACAGGGGTTGGTACGGAGACCCAGTACTTC
.,TRBJ2-7,.,TRBV7-9,15,CASSLSLGGVYEQYF,TGTGCCAGCAGCTTGAGTTTAGGGGGGGTTTACGAGCAGTACTTC
once,TRBJ1-6,TRBD1,TRBV4-1,14,CASSQDTGGIPLHF,TGCGCCAGCAGCCAAGACACAGGGGGCATACCCCTCCACTTT
.,TRBJ1-4,.,TRBV10-3,13,CAISEIIDEKLFF,TGTGCCATCAGTGAGATTATTGATGAAAAACTGTTTTTT
.,TRBJ2-2,TRBD1,TRBV18,13,CASSWTGAGELFF,TGTGCCAGCTCATGGACAGGGGCCGGGGAGCTGTTTTTT
.,TRBJ2-2,TRBD2,TRBV11-2,15,CASSPNTGGVGELFF,TGTGCCAGCAGCCCCAACACGGGGGGGGTCGGGGAGCTGTTTTTT
.,TRBJ2-5,TRBD1,TRBV25-1,14,CASSDDREKETQYF,TGTGCCAGCAGTGATGACAGGGAGAAAGAGACCCAGTACTTC
once,TRBJ2-7,TRBD2,TRBV6-5,14,CASTPLAGPGEQYF,TGTGCCAGCACCCCTTTAGCGGGACCCGGGGAGCAGTACTTC
.,TRBJ2-3,TRBD2,TRBV9,14,CASSVSGRGDTQYF,TGTGCCAGCAGCGTCAGCGGGAGAGGGGATACGCAGTATTTT
.,TRBJ2-7,.,TRBV27,13,CASSSRSSYEQYF,TGTGCCAGCAGTTCCCGGAGCTCCTACGAGCAGTACTTC
.,TRBJ2-7,TRBD1,TRBV10-3,14,CAITPGQGRYEQYF,TGTGCCATCACTCCAGGACAGGGGCGGTACGAGCAGTACTTC
.,TRBJ1-2,.,TRBV30,14,CAWSLKGVRGGYTF,TGTGCCTGGTCGTTGAAGGGGGTCCGGGGTGGCTACACCTTC
.,TRBJ2-7,.,TRBV11-2,14,CASSFQGSLNEQYF,TGTGCCAGCAGCTTCCAGGGGTCCCTTAACGAGCAGTACTTC
once,TRBJ1-5,TRBD1,TRBV28,13,CASKDRFNQPQHF,TGTGCCAGCAAGGACAGGTTTAATCAGCCCCAGCATTTT
few,TRBJ1-2,.,TRBV5-6,12,CASSLKSYGYTF,TGTGCCAGCAGCTTGAAGAGCTATGGCTACACCTTC
.,TRBJ2-1,TRBD2,TRBV6-1,16,CASSEVLRGVGNEQFF,TGTGCCAGCAGTGAAGTCCTGCGGGGGGTGGGGAATGAGCAGTTCTTC
.,TRBJ2-7,TRBD2,TRBV2,15,CASSPSGRAWGEQYF,TGTGCCAGCAGTCCTAGCGGGAGGGCCTGGGGCGAGCAGTACTTC
.,TRBJ1-2,.,TRBV11-2,13,CASSLEETDGYTF,TGTGCCAGCAGCTTAGAGGAGACGGATGGCTACACCTTC
.,TRBJ1-4,.,TRBV11-2,15,CASSLDRGRNEKLFF,TGTGCCAGCAGCTTAGACAGGGGTAGAAATGAAAAACTGTTTTTT
.,TRBJ1-1,.,TRBV11-2,13,CASSLRHNTEAFF,TGTGCCAGCAGCTTGCGACACAACACTGAAGCTTTCTTT
.,TRBJ1-5,.,TRBV18,13,CASSPPGGQPQHF,TGTGCCAGCTCACCACCCGGCGGTCAGCCCCAGCATTTT
.,TRBJ1-1,TRBD1,TRBV28,18,CASSLGWTGGVGNTEAFF,TGTGCCAGCAGTTTAGGTTGGACAGGGGGAGTCGGTAACACTGAAGCTTTCTTT
.,TRBJ2-1,.,TRBV28,18,CASSPSGFGAAHLDEQFF,TGTGCCAGCAGTCCTTCGGGATTCGGAGCGGCGCACCTTGATGAGCAGTTCTTC
.,TRBJ2-3,.,TRBV10-3,16,CAISDERGGGTDTQYF,TGTGCCATCAGTGACGAAAGGGGGGGTGGCACAGATACGCAGTATTTT
.,TRBJ2-7,.,TRBV2,13,CARRAASSYEQYF,TGTGCCAGGCGGGCGGCTAGCTCCTACGAGCAGTACTTC
.,TRBJ2-5,TRBD2,TRBV5-4,15,CASSPYAGGRETQYF,TGTGCCAGCAGCCCCTACGCGGGGGGGAGGGAGACCCAGTACTTC
.,TRBJ1-2,.,TRBV7-9,16,CASSFSAGYSNYGYTF,TGTGCCAGCAGCTTTTCAGCAGGGTACTCTAACTATGGCTACACCTTC
.,TRBJ1-1,.,TRBV5-8,13,CASSLRQNTEAFF,TGTGCCAGCAGCTTGAGACAAAACACTGAAGCTTTCTTT
.,TRBJ2-1,.,TRBV7-2,13,CASSFPGWYEQFF,TGTGCCAGCAGCTTCCCGGGATGGTATGAGCAGTTCTTC
few,TRBJ1-1,.,TRBV30,10,CAYNRVWAFF,TGTGCCTACAACAGGGTTTGGGCTTTCTTT
.,TRBJ2-7,TRBD2,TRBV5-4,15,CASRRVGEGLNEQYF,TGTGCCAGCAGACGGGTGGGGGAGGGCCTAAACGAGCAGTACTTC
.,TRBJ2-5,.,TRBV2,14,CASSEGRFEETQYF,TGTGCCAGCAGTGAGGGGCGGTTCGAAGAGACCCAGTACTTC
.,TRBJ2-3,.,TRBV30,13,CAWSGTSTDTQYF,TGTGCCTGGAGTGGGACTAGCACAGATACGCAGTATTTT
.,TRBJ2-1,TRBD1,TRBV7-3,13,CASSFTGDHEQFF,TGTGCCAGCAGCTTCACAGGGGACCATGAGCAGTTCTTC
.,TRBJ1-2,.,TRBV28,13,CASSWGGSYGYTF,TGTGCCAGCAGTTGGGGGGGCAGCTATGGCTACACCTTC
.,TRBJ1-4,TRBD1,TRBV15,14,CATRPGQVNEKLFF,TGTGCCACCCGCCCGGGACAGGTTAATGAAAAACTGTTTTTT
.,TRBJ1-4,.,TRBV18,14,CASSPGQGDEKLFF,TGTGCCAGCTCCCCCGGACAAGGCGATGAAAAACTGTTTTTT
.,TRBJ1-3,TRBD1,TRBV10-3,13,CASQGGVGNTIYF,TGTGCCTCACAGGGGGGTGTCGGAAACACCATATATTTT
.,TRBJ2-1,TRBD2,TRBV7-6,18,CASSSLGLAESSYNEQFF,TGTGCCAGCAGCTCGTTGGGACTAGCGGAAAGCTCCTACAATGAGCAGTTCTTC
.,TRBJ1-1,.,TRBV28,17,CASSLGGGMGKNTEAFF,TGTGCCAGCAGTTTGGGGGGGGGCATGGGAAAAAACACTGAAGCTTTCTTT
.,TRBJ2-3,TRBD2,TRBV5-8,17,CASSLATSGFSTDTQYF,TGTGCCAGCAGCTTGGCGACTAGCGGGTTTAGCACAGATACGCAGTATTTT
.,TRBJ2-5,TRBD2,TRBV7-9,14,CASSPPTSWETQYF,TGTGCCAGCAGCCCCCCGACTAGCTGGGAGACCCAGTACTTC